Each of the 23 T cell receptor beta chains below was sequenced from the same sample in a study of post-analysis software for immune sequencing data. Study results and caveats: Roughly five TRBV segments appeared more often in patients than in controls, and TRBV5-6, TRBV5-1 and TRBV20-1 were among these.

No antigen is known for these receptors. Prepared libraries of TCR beta cDNA carried unique molecular identifiers. Using its own MiXCR run on the PCR reads, TCRdb lists one record per CDR3 protein. This table has more than 500,000 distinct CDR3 sequences, less than 40% appearing once. Specimen: blood. The receptors were gathered from a girl between 2 and 17 years old with multiple sclerosis.

This chain connects TRBV5-1 to TRBJ2-1; no reliable D call. The CDR3 extends over 15 amino acids. Germline V CDR1 and CDR2: SGHRS, YFSETQ. Trimming cost V 8 bases and J 7 bases, with 22 bases left between them. For the CDR3, the DNA is TGCGCCAGTGCCGTTGGGGTCGCAGTAGGTAATGAGCAGTTCTTC. This translates into CASAVGVAVGNEQFF.

This clonotype occurred many times. The chain is built from TRBV27 and TRBJ2-7; 9 bases align to TRBD1. Germline CDR1 is MNHEY and CDR2 is SMNVEV (reference sequence). Losses at the gene ends were 7 bases for V and 3 bases for J; bases not matched to a gene: 10. This CDR3 comprises 15 residues. The CDR3 protein is CASISADRGHYEQYF. In DNA form, the CDR3 reads TGTGCCAGCATTTCGGCGGACAGGGGACACTACGAGCAGTACTTC.

This clonotype was seen a handful of times. The CDR3 sequence: CASRGYGSPLHF. CDR3 DNA: TGTGCCAGCAGGGGGTATGGTTCACCCCTCCACTTT. This chain connects TRBV7-2 to TRBJ1-6; D remains ambiguous. V was clipped by 6 bases and J by 9 bases, with 9 bases between them. Germline CDR1 SGHTA, CDR2 FQGNSA. There are 12 residues in the CDR3.

The chain combines TRBV6-5 with TRBJ2-1; D is uncertain. CDR1 and CDR2 (germline): MNHEY, SVGAGI. The CDR3 runs to 16 residues. The V end lost 0 bases, the J end lost 2 bases, and 11 bases lay between the germline ends. For the CDR3, the DNA is TGTGCCAGCAGTTACTCTCCCGTTTACACCTACAATGAGCAGTTCTTC. Translation: CASSYSPVYTYNEQFF.

J is TRBJ2-5 and V is TRBV6-1; 8 nucleotides agree with TRBD2. Germline V gene lookup returns CDR1 MNHNS and CDR2 SASEGT. The ends lost 6 bases at V and 3 bases at J; junction bases unmatched: 6. This CDR3 has 14 residues. The CDR3 bases are TGTGCCAGCAGCGGACTAGCAGCAAAAGAGACCCAGTACTTC. Translation gives CASSGLAAKETQYF.

Only a few counts were recorded for this clonotype. The V gene is TRBV7-9, the J gene TRBJ2-7; the match to TRBD1 covers 12 bases. Trimming at V came to 6 bases and at J to 12 bases, leaving 6 bases not matched to a gene. This CDR3 has 12 amino acids. Germline CDR1 is SEHNR and CDR2 is FQNEAQ (reference sequence). In nucleotides, the CDR3 is TGTGCCAGCAGTCCGGGACAGGGGGCTCGGTACTTC. This gives the protein CASSPGQGARYF.

The table lists this clonotype with a few counts. The V gene is TRBV7-2, the J gene TRBJ2-7, with D unresolved. The CDR3 is 14 residues long. The germline CDR1 and CDR2 sequences are SGHTA and FQGNSA. V was cut by 7 bases and J by 5 bases, with 18 bases left in between. Here the CDR3 reads CASKAAQRSDEQYF. In nucleotides, the CDR3 is TGTGCCAGCAAGGCAGCCCAAAGATCAGACGAGCAGTACTTC.

The chain links TRBV5-1 to TRBJ2-3; D unclear. Per germline, CDR1 SGHRS and CDR2 YFSETQ. V gave up 1 base and J gave up 2 bases, with 8 bases separating them. This CDR3 comprises 14 residues. The CDR3, as DNA: TGCGCCAGCAGCTTGTCCTCCTTCACAGATACGCAGTATTTT. This encodes CASSLSSFTDTQYF.

The J gene is TRBJ2-1, the V gene TRBV12-3 or TRBV12-4; D not resolved. This CDR3 comprises 15 residues. Trimming took 6 bases from V and 3 from J, leaving 15 bases between them. The CDR3 DNA follows: TGTGCCAGCAGCCGGGCTCAGGCAGGCTACAATGAGCAGTTCTTC. The encoded protein is CASSRAQAGYNEQFF.

This clonotype was detected a few times. The junction does not match germline at one end; this may be a read error. The chain uses TRBV27 and TRBJ1-1; D is ambiguous. The CDR3 loop spans 13 amino acids. Germline assignment: CDR1 MNHEY and CDR2 SMNVEV (reference sequence). The CDR3 DNA reads TGTGCCGGCAGCGGCGCCGAGAACACTGAAGCTTTCTTT. Encoded protein: CAGSGAENTEAFF.

The rearrangement links TRBV28 to TRBJ1-6; a weak D match, TRBD1 (5 bases). CDR1 MDHEN and CDR2 SYDVKM come from the germline V gene. Trimming shortened V by 8 bases and J by 13 bases, and 18 bases separated the two germline ends. The CDR3 covers 13 residues. DNA for the CDR3: TGTGCCAGCCTCCGGGACTTAGGTTCCCCCCTCCACTTT. Translated, it gives CASLRDLGSPLHF.

This clonotype turned up a few times. J is TRBJ2-4 and V is TRBV28, with D unclear. The CDR3 is 15 amino acids. Trimming stripped 3 bases from V and 4 bases from J, with 13 bases between. Germline V gene data show CDR1 as MDHEN and CDR2 as SYDVKM. The chain's CDR3 is CASSLFWTPKNIQYF. Here the CDR3 DNA reads TGTGCCAGCAGTTTGTTTTGGACGCCAAAAAACATTCAGTACTTC. The full variable domain, its missing parts supplied by reference TRBV28 and TRBJ2-4, is DVKVTQSSRYLVKRTGEKVFLECVQDMDHENMFWYRQDPGLGLRLIYFSYDVKMKEKGDIPEGYSVSREKKERFSLILESASTNQTSMYLCASSLFWTPKNIQYFGAGTRLSVL.

This clonotype was counted between two and nine times. The rearrangement uses TRBV24-1 and TRBJ1-2; D remains unclear. The CDR3 contains 15 residues. Germline V lookup: CDR1 KGHDR, CDR2 SFDVKD. Trimming removed 1 base at V and 7 bases at J, with 15 bases between. The CDR3 DNA sequence: TGTGCCACCAGTGATTTCATGGCCGACGGTGGTGGCTACACCTTC. Its protein product is CATSDFMADGGGYTF.

The chain links TRBV29-1 to TRBJ1-1; no clear D gene. The V and J ends lost 6 bases and 0 bases respectively, with 14 bases between them. The CDR3 has 14 amino acids. Germline V gene sequence: CDR1 SQVTM, CDR2 ANQGSEA. CDR3 bases: TGCAGCGTGAATAGGGTTTTAATGAACACTGAAGCTTTCTTT. Translation: CSVNRVLMNTEAFF.

This clonotype appeared once. V usage is TRBV5-1 and J usage is TRBJ1-2; D gene uncertain. Germline-derived CDR1 and CDR2 are SGHRS and YFSETQ. Trimming removed 3 bases at V and 11 bases at J, with 20 bases between. The CDR3 contains 14 residues. The CDR3 region has the DNA TGCGCCAGCAGCTGGAATCCCCAGGTCCGAAAGTACACCTTC. Its protein product is CASSWNPQVRKYTF. The full variable domain, with the rest looked up from reference TRBV5-1 and TRBJ1-2, is KAGVTQTPRYLIKTRGQQVTLSCSPISGHRSVSWYQQTPGQGLQFLFEYFSETQRNKGNFPGRFSGRQFSNSRSEMNVSTLELGDSALYLCASSWNPQVRKYTFGSGTRLTVV.

V and J are TRBV5-5 and TRBJ2-7, with TRBD1 matching 9 bases. The CDR3 totals 14 residues. Germline loops: CDR1 SGHKS, CDR2 YYEKEE (reference sequence). J lost 2 bases, V lost 4 bases, and 4 bases had no gene match. CDR3 bases: TGTGCCAGCAGCGGGACAGGGCGACCCTACGAGCAGTACTTC. Translation: CASSGTGRPYEQYF. Together with reference TRBV5-5 and TRBJ2-7, the CDR3 gives the full variable domain: DAGVTQSPTHLIKTRGQQVTLRCSPISGHKSVSWYQQVLGQGPQFIFQYYEKEERGRGNFPDRFSARQFPNYSSELNVNALLLGDSALYLCASSGTGRPYEQYFGPGTRLTVT.

This clonotype occurred once. The conserved closing phenylalanine or tryptophan is absent in this CDR3, likely reflecting a read error. The CDR3 coding sequence is TGCAGCGTTGGTAAGGGGCCGGATGGCTACACCTGC. This gives the protein CSVGKGPDGYTC. The gene calls are TRBV29-1 and TRBJ1-2; tentative D call: TRBD1 (5 bases). V was cut by 4 bases and J by 6 bases, with 12 bases left in between. There are 12 residues in the CDR3. Germline CDR1 and CDR2: SQVTM and ANQGSEA.

The chain has TRBV7-9 and TRBJ1-1; D gene unclear. This CDR3 is 11 amino acids long. The V end lost 5 bases, the J end lost 8 bases, and 9 bases lay between the germline ends. Germline values: CDR1 SEHNR, CDR2 FQNEAQ (reference sequence). DNA for the CDR3: TGTGCCAGCAGCATACTTCAGGAAGCTTTCTTT. It translates to CASSILQEAFF.

This clonotype came up once. This may come from a read error, since a much larger clone is one base off. The rearrangement joins TRBV20-1 to TRBJ2-3; 10 nucleotides line up with TRBD2. CDR1 is DFQATT, CDR2 SNEGSKA, per germline (reference sequence). This CDR3 has 15 residues. The CDR3 loop reads CSARLAGVVMDMQYF. CDR3 nucleotides: TGCAGTGCTAGACTAGCGGGGGTCGTGATGGATATGCAGTATTTT.

The rearrangement links TRBV5-6 to TRBJ2-7, with D unclear. Trimming left V 2 bases short and J 2 bases short, with 14 bases between. The CDR3 runs 15 residues. Germline V lookup: CDR1 SGHDT, CDR2 YYEEEE. The CDR3 here is CASSFRQTGPYEQYF. The CDR3 nucleotides are TGTGCCAGCAGCTTCCGGCAAACGGGCCCCTACGAGCAGTACTTC.

This clonotype was observed a few times. V and J are TRBV4-1 and TRBJ1-1; no definite D call. Per the germline V gene, CDR1 is MGHRA and CDR2 is YSYEKL. V was trimmed by 1 base and J by 10 bases, leaving 13 bases between them. This CDR3 has 13 residues. The CDR3 reads CASSQVYSLGAFF. The CDR3 nucleotides are TGCGCCAGCAGCCAAGTTTATAGCCTGGGAGCTTTCTTT.

This clonotype was detected a few times. CDR3 loop: CASSYWSEQYF. The CDR3 coding sequence is TGTGCCAGCAGTTACTGGTCCGAGCAGTACTTC. The V gene is TRBV6-2 or TRBV6-3, the J gene TRBJ2-7; D gene uncertain. Between the trimmed V and J ends, which lost 1 base and 6 bases, there was a span of 4 bases. The CDR3 is 11 amino acids. CDR1 and CDR2 (germline): MNHEY, SVGEGT.

Of note for this clonotype: The conserved phenylalanine or tryptophan normally closing the CDR3 is absent here, so this likely arose from a read error. It is unclear where the CDR3 begins or ends on the DNA, so no DNA is shown, and the CDR3 is as TCRdb lists it. The chain combines TRBV12-3 or TRBV12-4 with TRBJ2-3. The CDR3 length equals 14 residues, ends included. CDR3 sequence reads: CASSPTVTTDVEYS.